The clone carrying this T cell receptor beta chain has a single count. The antigen is unknown. The sample belongs to a study of STAT5B mutations in CD4+ large granular lymphocyte leukemia. The survey-level immunoSEQ assay was used. The assay was immunoSEQ multiplex PCR, and TCRdb's table has in-frame clones only and misses some. This table has 35,000 to 40,000 clones, about 81% appearing once. Regarding the study as a whole: Patient CD4-sorted repertoires stayed more clonal than healthy ones after leukemic-clone removal.

Control samples were healthy donors' buffy coats. This TCR was recovered from a human donor in good health. Material for sequencing was CD4+ T cells from blood buffy coats.

In DNA form, the CDR3 reads TGTGCCAGCAGCTTAGGCCCTTCTGGGGCCAACGTCCTGACTTTC. It specifies CASSLGPSGANVLTF. The chain employs TRBV7-6 and TRBJ2-6; no clear D gene. CDR1 is SGHVS, CDR2 FNYEAQ, per germline. This CDR3 is built from 15 residues. V was pared by 1 base and J by 1 base, with 5 bases between. Supplemented by reference TRBV7-6 and TRBJ2-6, the full variable domain reads GAGVSQSPRYKVTKRGQDVALRCDPISGHVSLYWYRQALGQGPEFLTYFNYEAQQDKSGLPNDRFSAERPEGSISTLTIQRTEQRDSAMYRCASSLGPSGANVLTFGAGSRLTVL.